Below, one T cell receptor beta chain is given with its context. No antigen is known for it. Base qualities are not at hand, and no much larger clone is one base apart. The data stem from a study of CD8 T cells in ankylosing spondylitis listed by TCRdb under 2017. For the wider study: The study set out to find disease-linked TCR variants by profiling T cell receptor beta repertoires in ankylosing spondylitis patients and healthy donors. Peripheral blood was sampled, and synovial fluid was also collected from ankylosing spondylitis patients. The full study cohort comprised about 23 ankylosing spondylitis patients and roughly 110 healthy donors.

The germline V gene yields SGHAT for CDR1 and FQNNGV for CDR2. The CDR3 numbers 17 residues from cysteine through phenylalanine. The DNA shown is the 51-base CDR3, in frame from base 1. Compared with germline, V lacks 5 bases and J lacks 1 base; bases without a gene match: 8. Sequencer: Illumina HiSeq 2500. Quantitative 5'-RACE with molecular barcodes was the method used to prepare the TCR beta libraries. Per the authors' processing: Disease-linked TCR variants were identified with a new computational method built on a probabilistic model of VDJ rearrangement. TCRdb reprocessed the public reads (quality trimming at Q25 with fastp, clone calling with MiXCR) and kept in-frame beta chains. Each CDR3 protein gets just one entry, which takes the most common genes and DNA from the rows behind it. What appears here as the V and J calls and clone size reflects TCRdb's work, not the paper's. Across this sample there are a few hundred thousand distinct CDR3 sequences, with roughly 8% seen only once. The top ten clonotypes cover 14% to 15% of the sample.

The research as a whole found: The disease-linked clones had a CD8+ phenotype and were found at relatively low frequencies in peripheral blood. Blood from ankylosing spondylitis patients appeared to be characterized by a TCR beta motif composed of several highly homologous amino acid variants. Significant enrichment of the disease-linked clones was reported in matched synovial fluid samples from ankylosing spondylitis patients. Some motif variants were previously reported in synovial fluid and blood of reactive arthritis patients, suggesting common disease-initiation mechanisms.

The sequence is built from TRBV11-2 and TRBJ2-3, with 11 junctional bases fitting TRBD1. Sequencing was done on a sample of blood, either unsorted or a sorted T cell fraction (not recorded which). This sequence originates from a male donor with ankylosing spondylitis. The DNA sequence is given as TGTGCCAGCAGCACCAGGACAGGGGGCGAAGGCACAGATACGCAGTATTTT. Its protein product is CASSTRTGGEGTDTQYF.